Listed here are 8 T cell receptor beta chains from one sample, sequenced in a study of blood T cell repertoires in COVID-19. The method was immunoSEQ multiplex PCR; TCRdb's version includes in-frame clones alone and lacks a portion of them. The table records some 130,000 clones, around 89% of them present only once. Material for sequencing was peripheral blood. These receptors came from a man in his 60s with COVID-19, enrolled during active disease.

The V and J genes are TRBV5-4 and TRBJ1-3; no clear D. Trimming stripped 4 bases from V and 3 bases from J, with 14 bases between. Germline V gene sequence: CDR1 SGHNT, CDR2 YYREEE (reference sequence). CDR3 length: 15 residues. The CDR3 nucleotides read TGTGCCAGCAGCCCAATGGGCCAAGGTGGAAACACCATATATTTT. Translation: CASSPMGQGGNTIYF.

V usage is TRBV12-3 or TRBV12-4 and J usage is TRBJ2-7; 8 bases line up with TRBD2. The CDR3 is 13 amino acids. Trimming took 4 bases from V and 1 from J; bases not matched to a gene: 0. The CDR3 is CASSSSGSYEQYF. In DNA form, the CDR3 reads TGTGCCAGCAGTTCTAGCGGGTCCTACGAGCAGTACTTC.

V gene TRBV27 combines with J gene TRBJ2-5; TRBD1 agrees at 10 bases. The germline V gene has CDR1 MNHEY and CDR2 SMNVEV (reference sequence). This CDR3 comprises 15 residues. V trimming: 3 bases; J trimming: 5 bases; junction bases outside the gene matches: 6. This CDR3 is CASSFGTGELETQYF. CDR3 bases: TGTGCCAGCAGTTTTGGGACAGGGGAATTGGAGACCCAGTACTTC.

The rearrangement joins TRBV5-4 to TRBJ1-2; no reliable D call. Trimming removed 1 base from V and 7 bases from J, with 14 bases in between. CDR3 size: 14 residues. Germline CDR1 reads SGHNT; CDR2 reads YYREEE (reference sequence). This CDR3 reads CASSLNRGGFGYTF. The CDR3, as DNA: TGTGCCAGCAGCTTGAACAGAGGAGGCTTTGGCTACACCTTC.

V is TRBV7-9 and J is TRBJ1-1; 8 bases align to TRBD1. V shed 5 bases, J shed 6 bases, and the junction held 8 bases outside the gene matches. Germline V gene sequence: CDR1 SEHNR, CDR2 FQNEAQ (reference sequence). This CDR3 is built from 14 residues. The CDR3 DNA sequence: TGTGCCAGCAGCGACCTCACAGGGGGGCCTGAAGCTTTCTTT. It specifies CASSDLTGGPEAFF.

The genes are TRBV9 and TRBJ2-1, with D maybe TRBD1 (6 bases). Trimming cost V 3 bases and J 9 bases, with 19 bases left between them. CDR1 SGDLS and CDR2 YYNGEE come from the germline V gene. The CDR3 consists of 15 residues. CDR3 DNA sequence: TGTGCCAGCAGCGACCTCCCCTCAGGGGCAGGTGAGCAGTTCTTC. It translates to CASSDLPSGAGEQFF.

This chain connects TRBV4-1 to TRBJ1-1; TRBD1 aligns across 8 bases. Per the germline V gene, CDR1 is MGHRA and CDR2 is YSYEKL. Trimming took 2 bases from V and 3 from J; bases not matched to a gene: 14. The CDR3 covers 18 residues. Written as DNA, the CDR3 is TGCGCCAGCAGCCAATATGAGAGGGGACAGGCCGGGGACACTGAAGCTTTCTTT. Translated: CASSQYERGQAGDTEAFF.

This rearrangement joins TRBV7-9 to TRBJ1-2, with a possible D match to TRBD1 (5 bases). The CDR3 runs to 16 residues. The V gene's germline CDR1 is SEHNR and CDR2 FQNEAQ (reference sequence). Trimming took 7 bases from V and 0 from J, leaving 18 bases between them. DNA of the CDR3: TGTGCCAGCACTTTAAGGGGTTTTGGAGCTAACTATGGCTACACCTTC. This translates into CASTLRGFGANYGYTF.